The clone carrying this T cell receptor beta chain was seen more than once but under ten times. As yet, its antigen is unknown. This entry comes from a study of siplizumab effects on memory and regulatory T cells. Study-wide points: Naive T cells seemed more diverse than memory cells; they also seemed major alloresponse contributors. Significant reduction of alloreactive sequences traceable to unstimulated CD4+ memory cells was observed with siplizumab. Confirmation that proliferating Tregs from siplizumab cultures had suppressive function was not obtained. Alloreactive clones mapping to unstimulated subsets formed only a minor fraction.

The CDR3 extends over 16 amino acids. V was pared by 2 bases and J by 5 bases, with 7 bases of the junction left unmatched. Germline V gives CDR1 MGHRA, CDR2 YSYEKL. TCRdb's table, derived via immunoSEQ multiplex PCR, lists solely in-frame clones and lacks some. Here the sample spans approximately 2,700 clones, roughly 66% being singletons. The sequence was obtained from a human donor in good health. Material: TEMRA CD8+ T cells sorted from blood. As for subset: unstimulated CD8+ CD45RA+ effector memory T cells. The rearrangement uses TRBV4-1 and TRBJ2-3; 10 bases match TRBD2. The CDR3: CASSQWGLASGDTQYF. Here the CDR3 DNA reads TGCGCCAGCAGCCAATGGGGACTAGCGAGTGGAGATACGCAGTATTTT.